Below are 21 T cell receptor beta chains sequenced from a single sample in a study of blood T cells in healthy people across ages. Primers used in a second PCR of about 6 to 12 cycles were a sample-barcoded 5' primer and a J-beta primer mix. MiXCR, applied by TCRdb to the 5' RACE reads, yields one record per CDR3 protein. This sample has about 750,000 distinct CDR3 sequences, with 40% to 65% found just once. Specimen: blood. Receptor source: a man aged 80 or over in good health.

This clonotype turned up a few times. The genes are TRBV2 and TRBJ2-5, with D unresolved. V was cut by 6 bases and J by 6 bases, with 11 bases left in between. This CDR3 contains 12 residues. Looked up from germline, CDR1 is SNHLY and CDR2 is FYNNEI. CDR3 sequence: CASRGWKKTQYF. DNA for the CDR3: TGTGCCAGCAGAGGCTGGAAGAAGACCCAGTACTTC.

The V call is TRBV3-1, the J call TRBJ2-5; D unclear. The CDR3 consists of 18 residues. The V end lost 1 base, the J end lost 2 bases, and 20 bases lay between the germline ends. Germline V gives CDR1 LGHDT, CDR2 YNNKEL (reference sequence). DNA for the CDR3: TGTGCCAGCAGCCAAGTGATGGGTAGGCTGATTCATCAAGAGACCCAGTACTTC. Protein sequence: CASSQVMGRLIHQETQYF.

Only a few counts were recorded for this clonotype. The chain recombines TRBV29-1 with TRBJ2-5; D may be TRBD2 (5 bases). Trimming shortened V by 4 bases and J by 2 bases, and 11 bases separated the two germline ends. Germline V lookup: CDR1 SQVTM, CDR2 ANQGSEA. This CDR3 contains 13 residues. The CDR3 DNA follows: TGCAGCGTTGGAGGGTCGGGACAAGAGACCCAGTACTTC. It yields the protein CSVGGSGQETQYF.

This chain links TRBV7-2 with TRBJ1-1; D not certain. This CDR3 is built from 12 residues. V gave up 6 bases and J gave up 7 bases, with 12 bases separating them. CDR1 is SGHTA and CDR2 is FQGNSA in the germline V gene. In DNA form, the CDR3 reads TGTGCCAGCAGTTTGGGAGTCGGTGAAGCTTTCTTT. This gives the protein CASSLGVGEAFF.

V and J are TRBV6-5 and TRBJ2-7; D gene ambiguous. Germline V CDR1 and CDR2: MNHEY, SVGAGI. The CDR3 contains 14 residues. V gave up 0 bases and J gave up 2 bases, with 8 bases separating them. The CDR3 DNA reads TGTGCCAGCAGTTACTCTCCGGTGACCTACGAGCAGTACTTC. Translated, it gives CASSYSPVTYEQYF.

The sample holds a few counts of this clonotype. The chain joins TRBV3-1 to TRBJ2-7, with 7 positions matching TRBD1. This CDR3 is 14 amino acids long. Germline V gives CDR1 LGHDT, CDR2 YNNKEL (reference sequence). Trimming removed 5 bases from V and 1 base from J; junction bases left unmatched: 5. CDR3 in amino acids: CASSGDSSSYEQYF. CDR3 coding DNA: TGTGCCAGCAGCGGGGACAGTTCTTCCTACGAGCAGTACTTC.

V usage is TRBV13 and J usage is TRBJ2-1; D not resolved. V gave up 4 bases and J gave up 2 bases, with 12 bases separating them. The CDR3 is 15 amino acids. Germline CDR1 reads PRHDT; CDR2 reads FYEKMQ (reference sequence). The CDR3 spells CASSSRAPPYNEQFF. The CDR3 DNA sequence: TGTGCCAGCAGCTCCAGAGCGCCACCCTACAATGAGCAGTTCTTC. Complete variable domain (other parts from reference TRBV13 and TRBJ2-1): AAGVIQSPRHLIKEKRETATLKCYPIPRHDTVYWYQQGPGQDPQFLISFYEKMQSDKGSIPDRFSAQQFSDYHSELNMSSLELGDSALYFCASSSRAPPYNEQFFGPGTRLTVL.

The gene calls are TRBV27 and TRBJ2-1; TRBD1 matches at 8 bases. Germline-derived CDR1 and CDR2 are MNHEY and SMNVEV (reference sequence). The CDR3 is 19 amino acids. Trimming at V came to 1 base and at J to 7 bases, leaving 18 bases not matched to a gene. CDR3 in amino acids: CASSLFPSRGRQAMNEQFF. In nucleotides, the CDR3 is TGTGCCAGCAGTTTATTCCCCAGCAGGGGGCGGCAAGCAATGAATGAGCAGTTCTTC.

CDR3: CASSLTVGPEAFF. The CDR3 DNA follows: TGTGCCAGCAGTTTAACCGTGGGACCTGAAGCTTTCTTT. The chain joins TRBV12-3 or TRBV12-4 to TRBJ1-1; TRBD1 is a possible D gene (5 bases). Trimming shortened V by 2 bases and J by 6 bases, and 10 bases separated the two germline ends. This CDR3 region has 13 residues.

The J gene is TRBJ1-2, the V gene TRBV5-1; D remains ambiguous. Germline V gene data show CDR1 as SGHRS and CDR2 as YFSETQ. The CDR3 is 15 amino acids. Trimming pared 2 bases from V and 3 bases from J, leaving 14 bases between. The CDR3 protein is CASSFTPRADYGYTF. CDR3 nucleotides: TGCGCCAGCAGCTTTACACCTCGGGCCGACTATGGCTACACCTTC.

The rearrangement uses TRBV20-1 and TRBJ1-2; unclear D gene. V lost 1 base, J lost 4 bases, and 13 bases lay in between. Per germline, CDR1 DFQATT and CDR2 SNEGSKA (reference sequence). CDR3 size: 14 residues. The CDR3 nucleotides are TGCAGTGCTAGAGTAATGGGCAAGGGCTATGGCTACACCTTC. Its translation is CSARVMGKGYGYTF.

The rearrangement joins TRBV24-1 to TRBJ2-1; the D gene is possibly TRBD2 (8 bases). V was clipped by 3 bases and J by 4 bases, with 21 bases between them. The CDR3 spans 18 residues. The V gene's germline CDR1 is KGHDR and CDR2 SFDVKD. The CDR3 DNA reads TGTGCCACCAGTGATCCCGCACAGGGGACTAGTTGGTACAATGAGCAGTTCTTC. Its translation: CATSDPAQGTSWYNEQFF.

This chain links TRBV20-1 with TRBJ1-6, with D tentatively TRBD1 (6 bases). In germline, CDR1 is DFQATT, CDR2 SNEGSKA (reference sequence). The CDR3 runs 16 residues. V gave up 0 bases and J gave up 10 bases, with 19 bases separating them. The chain's CDR3 is CSAREQQGGVKSPLHF. As DNA, the CDR3 is TGCAGTGCTAGAGAGCAACAGGGCGGGGTGAAGTCACCCCTCCACTTT.

Remarks on this clonotype: Relative to the germline gene, one junction end is altered; a read error may explain this. The chain combines TRBV29-1 with TRBJ2-3, with D perhaps TRBD2 (5 bases). The germline V gene encodes CDR1 SQVTM and CDR2 ANQGSEA. CDR3 length: 12 amino acids. CDR3 nucleotide sequence: TGCAGCGCCGCGGACTCAAGGGATACGCGGTATTTT. Its protein product is CSAADSRDTRYF.

V and J are TRBV2 and TRBJ2-7; either TRBD1 or TRBD2 may supply D (7 bases each). V lost 4 bases, J lost 11 bases, and 12 bases lay in between. From germline, CDR1 is SNHLY and CDR2 FYNNEI. This CDR3 is built from 11 residues. The CDR3, as DNA: TGTGCCAGCAGTGTGGCAGGGGGGGAGTACTTC. Protein sequence: CASSVAGGEYF.

In this sample, this clonotype turned up a few times. V usage is TRBV9 and J usage is TRBJ2-7; D gene unclear. The germline V gene encodes CDR1 SGDLS and CDR2 YYNGEE. V was trimmed by 3 bases and J by 9 bases, leaving 19 bases between them. This CDR3 spans 14 amino acids. The CDR3 region has the DNA TGTGCCAGCAGCGAGCGCCCATCCTTCTCCGGGCAGTACTTC. Its protein is CASSERPSFSGQYF. The full variable domain, in which reference TRBV9 and TRBJ2-7 provide the parts outside the CDR3, is DSGVTQTPKHLITATGQRVTLRCSPRSGDLSVYWYQQSLDQGLQFLIQYYNGEERAKGNILERFSAQQFPDLHSELNLSSLELGDSALYFCASSERPSFSGQYFGPGTRLTVT.

The V call is TRBV5-1, the J call TRBJ2-5; perhaps TRBD1 as D (6 bases). This CDR3 spans 16 amino acids. V was shortened by 0 bases and J by 4 bases, with 16 bases between the two germline ends. Germline V gene data show CDR1 as SGHRS and CDR2 as YFSETQ. This CDR3 reads CASSLAVRDTRETQYF. Here the CDR3 DNA reads TGCGCCAGCAGCTTGGCGGTTCGGGACACCAGAGAGACCCAGTACTTC.

J is TRBJ2-7 and V is TRBV27; 7 bases are shared with TRBD1. The J segment lost 0 bases and the V segment lost 2 bases, leaving 4 bases of the junction unmatched. The germline gives CDR1 MNHEY, CDR2 SMNVEV (reference sequence). CDR3 length: 15 amino acids. The CDR3 DNA sequence: TGTGCCAGCAGTTTAATGGGACAGTTCTCCTACGAGCAGTACTTC. It yields the protein CASSLMGQFSYEQYF.

This rearrangement joins TRBV20-1 to TRBJ2-7, with TRBD1 matching 11 bases. CDR3 length equals 19 residues. The junction had 18 bases not matched to a gene; V was cut back by 4 bases and J by 1 base. Germline CDR1 is DFQATT and CDR2 is SNEGSKA (reference sequence). The chain's CDR3 is CSAKDRDRGRTPASYEQYF. Here the CDR3 DNA reads TGCAGTGCTAAAGACCGGGACAGGGGGAGAACCCCTGCTTCCTACGAGCAGTACTTC.

The chain links TRBV16 to TRBJ1-3; D unresolved. CDR3 length: 13 amino acids. V was cut by 0 bases and J by 4 bases, with 4 bases left in between. Germline-derived CDR1 and CDR2 are KGHSY and FQNENV. The DNA of the CDR3 is TGTGCCAGCAGCCAATCATCGGGAAACACCATATATTTT. Its protein is CASSQSSGNTIYF.

In its sample, this clonotype was seen once. The J gene is TRBJ2-5, the V gene TRBV7-3, with 8 bases aligning to TRBD1. The CDR3 loop spans 14 amino acids. Germline V gene data show CDR1 as SGHTA and CDR2 as FQGTGA. V shed 4 bases, J shed 4 bases, and the junction held 5 bases outside the gene matches. The CDR3 protein is CASSSRGRVETQYF. The CDR3 region has the DNA TGTGCCAGCAGCTCCAGGGGGCGTGTAGAGACCCAGTACTTC.